This record concerns one TCR beta chain sequence. This record comes from a study of shared clonotypes between healthy human individuals. Trimming left V 6 bases short and J 2 bases short, with 17 bases between. The CDR3 extends over 15 amino acids. Germline V gene lookup returns CDR1 MNHEY and CDR2 SMNVEV (reference sequence). Each subset's genomic DNA was shared equally among a number of immunoSEQ plates. Original methodology: Sequence data from immunoSEQ were junction-only and lacked quality scores; consequently, filtering differed. Data came from immunoSEQ multiplex PCR; TCRdb stores just in-frame clones and leaves some out. Clone size and V and J calls were adopted from that table, with D and trimming inferred from the DNA. The table shows just over 2,000,000 clones, with roughly 94% occurring only once. Those who donated, Caucasian adults without exception, all lived in Nashville, Tennessee. A split of CD4+ cells into CD45RA+ naive and CD45RA-negative memory subsets was performed.

The chain couples TRBV27 to TRBJ2-7, with TRBD1 as a possible D gene (9 bases). Sequencing was performed on naive CD4+ T cells sorted from blood. The subset is: CD45RA+ positively selected. The sequence came from a man between 18 and 35 years old in good health. In DNA form, the CDR3 reads TGTGCCAGCAGGGGACAGGGCGGGAGGACCTACGAGCAGTACTTC. This sequence encodes CASRGQGGRTYEQYF.